This is a list of T cell receptor beta chains from one sample in a study of T cells after yellow fever vaccination. TCRdb ran MiXCR on the 5' RACE reads and lists one entry per CDR3 protein. The table lists around 200,000 distinct CDR3 sequences, about 10% of them singletons, with about 38% in the top ten. Here the sequenced sample was CD8+ T cells sorted from PBMCs, taken 15 days after the yellow fever booster vaccination. These receptors all stem from a man between 18 and 29 years old who received the YFV17D yellow fever vaccine. Each CDR3 is given with its conserved first and last residue. A D gene is named only where the DNA matches it firmly. Clone size appears in some rows only: once, few, many, or a class for an expanded clone.

len: 12
v_gene: TRBV12-3/TRBV12-4
j_gene: TRBJ2-2
abundance: .
d_gene: .
CDR3nt: TGTGCCAGCCGCCCGGGATCCGGGGAGCTGTTTTTT
CDR3aa: CASRPGSGELFF

len: 14
v_gene: TRBV19
j_gene: TRBJ2-7
abundance: .
d_gene: TRBD1
CDR3nt: TGTGCCAGTAGTATAAGACAGGGGATATACGAGCAGTACTTC
CDR3aa: CASSIRQGIYEQYF

len: 14
v_gene: TRBV28
j_gene: TRBJ2-5
abundance: .
d_gene: .
CDR3nt: TGTGCCAGCAGTTTATCCTCGGGATGGGAGACCCAGTACTTC
CDR3aa: CASSLSSGWETQYF

len: 15
v_gene: TRBV27
j_gene: TRBJ2-4
abundance: many
d_gene: .
CDR3nt: TGTGCCAGCAGTATCCGGCCTTTAGCCAAAAACATTCAGTACTTC
CDR3aa: CASSIRPLAKNIQYF

len: 11
v_gene: TRBV12-3/TRBV12-4
j_gene: TRBJ2-2
abundance: .
d_gene: .
CDR3nt: TGTGCCAGCAGGTACACCGGGGAGCTGTTTTTT
CDR3aa: CASRYTGELFF

len: 15
v_gene: TRBV7-3
j_gene: TRBJ1-2
abundance: few
d_gene: TRBD1
CDR3nt: TGTGCCAGCAGCTCGACAGGGGGAGATTTTTATGGCTACACCTTC
CDR3aa: CASSSTGGDFYGYTF

len: 13
v_gene: TRBV3-1
j_gene: TRBJ2-2
abundance: few
d_gene: .
CDR3nt: TGTGCCAGCAGCCACGGTCCATCCGGGGAGCTGTTTTTT
CDR3aa: CASSHGPSGELFF

len: 12
v_gene: TRBV7-9
j_gene: TRBJ2-7
abundance: .
d_gene: .
CDR3nt: TGTGCCAGCAGCGGGGTGAGGTACGAGCAGTACTTC
CDR3aa: CASSGVRYEQYF

len: 15
v_gene: TRBV7-2
j_gene: TRBJ1-5
abundance: few
d_gene: TRBD1
CDR3nt: TGTGCCAGCAGCTCCGGGACAGACGTCGATCAGCCCCAGCATTTT
CDR3aa: CASSSGTDVDQPQHF

len: 15
v_gene: TRBV6-6
j_gene: TRBJ2-5
abundance: few
d_gene: .
CDR3nt: TGTGCCAGCAAACCTACAGGGCCCGCACAAGAGACCCAGTACTTC
CDR3aa: CASKPTGPAQETQYF

len: 15
v_gene: TRBV13
j_gene: TRBJ2-5
abundance: .
d_gene: .
CDR3nt: TGTGCCAGCAGCTTAGAGCGGCAGGCCCAAGGGACCCAGTACTTC
CDR3aa: CASSLERQAQGTQYF

len: 16
v_gene: TRBV7-9
j_gene: TRBJ1-1
abundance: many
d_gene: TRBD1
CDR3nt: TGTGCCAGCAGCCATTCCACCCACCGGGGACAGCGGGAAGCTTTCTTT
CDR3aa: CASSHSTHRGQREAFF

len: 19
v_gene: TRBV19
j_gene: TRBJ1-1
abundance: few
d_gene: TRBD1
CDR3nt: TGTGCCAGTAGTACCCGACAAGAGCTTGCAGGGACAGGGAACACTGAAGCTTTCTTT
CDR3aa: CASSTRQELAGTGNTEAFF

len: 14
v_gene: TRBV15
j_gene: TRBJ2-1
abundance: many
d_gene: .
CDR3nt: TGTGCCACCAGCAGAGCCCTCGGACGCAATGAGCAGTTCTTC
CDR3aa: CATSRALGRNEQFF

len: 14
v_gene: TRBV7-2
j_gene: TRBJ2-7
abundance: .
d_gene: .
CDR3nt: TGTGCCAGCAGCTTGCGGTCGACTGGCTACGAGCAGTACTTC
CDR3aa: CASSLRSTGYEQYF

len: 16
v_gene: TRBV14
j_gene: TRBJ2-1
abundance: few
d_gene: .
CDR3nt: TGTGCCAGCAGCCAAGCAGGGTGGCGGGGCCACAATGAGCAGTTCTTC
CDR3aa: CASSQAGWRGHNEQFF

len: 13
v_gene: TRBV5-6
j_gene: TRBJ1-1
abundance: .
d_gene: .
CDR3nt: TGTGCCAGCAGCTTGGGACAGATCACTGAAGCTTTCTTT
CDR3aa: CASSLGQITEAFF

len: 16
v_gene: TRBV6-1
j_gene: TRBJ2-1
abundance: .
d_gene: TRBD1
CDR3nt: TGTGCCAGCAGCTTGGAGAGGACAGGGGGCTTCAATGAGCAGTTCTTC
CDR3aa: CASSLERTGGFNEQFF

len: 13
v_gene: TRBV23-1
j_gene: TRBJ1-5
abundance: many
d_gene: .
CDR3nt: TGCGCCAGCAGTCATCGGGGCAATCAGCCCCAGCATTTT
CDR3aa: CASSHRGNQPQHF

len: 16
v_gene: TRBV13
j_gene: TRBJ2-2
abundance: .
d_gene: TRBD1
CDR3nt: TGTGCCAGCAGCTCCTTGGGACAGGGAAACACCGGGGAGCTGTTTTTT
CDR3aa: CASSSLGQGNTGELFF

len: 16
v_gene: TRBV9
j_gene: TRBJ2-5
abundance: few
d_gene: TRBD1
CDR3nt: TGTGCCAGTGGGACCCTTGGGACAGGGGGCCCAGAGACCCAGTACTTC
CDR3aa: CASGTLGTGGPETQYF

len: 16
v_gene: TRBV15
j_gene: TRBJ1-1
abundance: few
d_gene: .
CDR3nt: TGTGCCACCAGCAGAGTTAAGGTGGGGGGGAACACTGAAGCTTTCTTT
CDR3aa: CATSRVKVGGNTEAFF

len: 15
v_gene: TRBV12-3/TRBV12-4
j_gene: TRBJ1-1
abundance: .
d_gene: .
CDR3nt: TGTGCCAGCAGTTTCCCTGACAGAACTGGCACTGAAGCTTTCTTT
CDR3aa: CASSFPDRTGTEAFF

len: 13
v_gene: TRBV29-1
j_gene: TRBJ2-1
abundance: many
d_gene: TRBD2
CDR3nt: TGCAGCGTGAACTCCCGGGGGGTCTATGAGCAGTTCTTC
CDR3aa: CSVNSRGVYEQFF

len: 16
v_gene: TRBV7-2
j_gene: TRBJ2-1
abundance: .
d_gene: .
CDR3nt: TGTGCCAGCAGCTTAGCGCAGGACTACGTCTACAATGAGCAGTTCTTC
CDR3aa: CASSLAQDYVYNEQFF

len: 15
v_gene: TRBV5-1
j_gene: TRBJ2-7
abundance: few
d_gene: .
CDR3nt: TGCGCCAGCAGCTTGAAGCAGGGAACATCCTACGAGCAGTACTTC
CDR3aa: CASSLKQGTSYEQYF

len: 14
v_gene: TRBV9
j_gene: TRBJ2-1
abundance: .
d_gene: TRBD2
CDR3nt: TGTGCCAGCAGCTTTAGCGGGGGGGACAATGAGCAGTTCTTC
CDR3aa: CASSFSGGDNEQFF

len: 15
v_gene: TRBV27
j_gene: TRBJ1-2
abundance: few
d_gene: TRBD1
CDR3nt: TGTGCCAGCAGTCCCGGGACAGGTTTCCTCTATGGCTACACCTTC
CDR3aa: CASSPGTGFLYGYTF

len: 15
v_gene: TRBV28
j_gene: TRBJ1-1
abundance: few
d_gene: .
CDR3nt: TGTGCCAGCAGCCCGGACATTGGGGGGAACACTGAAGCTTTCTTT
CDR3aa: CASSPDIGGNTEAFF

len: 15
v_gene: TRBV7-9
j_gene: TRBJ1-5
abundance: .
d_gene: .
CDR3nt: TGTGCCAGCAGCATCACAGCGCCAGGCAATCAGCCCCAGCATTTT
CDR3aa: CASSITAPGNQPQHF

len: 12
v_gene: TRBV6-5
j_gene: TRBJ2-7
abundance: .
d_gene: .
CDR3nt: TGTGCCAGCAGTACGACTTTTTACGAGCAGTACTTC
CDR3aa: CASSTTFYEQYF

len: 15
v_gene: TRBV9
j_gene: TRBJ2-3
abundance: many
d_gene: TRBD2
CDR3nt: TGTGCCAGCAGCTTCAGCGGGGGAATCGCAGATACGCAGTATTTT
CDR3aa: CASSFSGGIADTQYF

len: 15
v_gene: TRBV4-1
j_gene: TRBJ1-3
abundance: many
d_gene: .
CDR3nt: TGCGCCAGCAGCCAAGCAAGGGGTTCTGGAAACACCATATATTTT
CDR3aa: CASSQARGSGNTIYF